Here is one T cell receptor beta chain with its context. CDR1 SEHNR and CDR2 FQNEAQ come from the germline V gene (reference sequence). This CDR3 is 14 amino acids long. V lost 5 bases and J 2 bases, leaving 13 bases between the germline ends. The entry originates in a study of blood T cell repertoires in COVID-19. Some clones are missing from TCRdb's copy, which holds only in-frame ones; the method was immunoSEQ multiplex PCR. The data hold about 55,000 clones, with over 80% observed a single time. The sequence was obtained from a middle-aged man with COVID-19, enrolled during active disease. What was sequenced was peripheral blood. V and J are TRBV7-9 and TRBJ2-7, with D possibly TRBD1 on 6 matching bases. CDR3 nucleotide sequence: TGTGCCAGCAGCGCCGACAGGAGCCCCTACGAGCAGTACTTC. Its translation: CASSADRSPYEQYF.